This passage covers 20 T cell receptor beta chains from one sample sequenced in a study of blood T cells in healthy people across ages. For the second PCR, which ran for roughly 7 to 11 cycles, a sample-barcoded 5' primer and a J-beta primer mix were used. MiXCR, run by TCRdb on the 5' RACE reads, gives a single entry per CDR3 protein. The sample carries some 1.5 million distinct CDR3 sequences, roughly 30% recorded once. The material sequenced was blood. Source of these receptors: a woman in her twenties or thirties in good health.

A word on this clonotype: A much larger clonotype is one base distant, so this may be a read error. This chain joins TRBV5-1 and TRBJ1-1; D remains ambiguous. V was pared by 1 base and J by 1 base, with 8 bases between. This CDR3 has 14 amino acids. Germline V lookup: CDR1 SGHRS, CDR2 YFSETQ. As DNA, the CDR3 is TGCGCCAGCAGCTTGCTGCTAGAGAACACTGAAGCTTTCTTT. The encoded protein is CASSLLLENTEAFF.

CDR3 protein: CSVGGQLLNEKLFF. CDR3 sequence (DNA): TGCAGCGTGGGGGGACAGCTCCTTAATGAAAAACTGTTTTTT. V usage is TRBV29-1 and J usage is TRBJ1-4, with 7 bases lining up with TRBD1. Unmatched junction bases numbered 8, after V lost 6 bases and J lost 4 bases. This CDR3 contains 14 residues. The germline V gene has CDR1 SQVTM and CDR2 ANQGSEA.

As regards this clonotype: A read error may be the cause here, since a much bigger clone is one base away. This sequence joins TRBV10-2 and TRBJ2-7, with D tentatively TRBD2 (6 bases). Germline CDR1 reads WSHSY; CDR2 reads SAAADI. The CDR3 is 15 amino acids. This CDR3 is CASSESLAVSHEQYF. The DNA of the CDR3 is TGCGCCAGCAGTGAGTCGTTAGCGGTCTCCCACGAGCAGTACTTC.

This clonotype was detected a few times. The chain couples TRBV12-3 or TRBV12-4 to TRBJ1-5; no clear D. V lost 7 bases and J lost 4, with 5 bases in between. The CDR3 extends over 11 amino acids. The CDR3 reads CASTRNQPQHF. The CDR3, as DNA: TGTGCCAGCACCAGAAATCAGCCCCAGCATTTT.

At least ten counts were recorded for this clonotype. This sequence joins TRBV7-2 and TRBJ2-3; D not resolved. V dropped 1 base and J dropped 0 bases, with 8 bases sitting between them. CDR1 and CDR2 from the germline V gene are SGHTA and FQGNSA. The CDR3 runs to 15 residues. The CDR3 coding sequence is TGTGCCAGCAGCTTAGACCCTCCTAGCACAGATACGCAGTATTTT. Translating gives CASSLDPPSTDTQYF.

This rearrangement joins TRBV5-1 to TRBJ1-1, with TRBD1 identical over 9 bases. This CDR3 region has 15 residues. V gave up 5 bases and J gave up 1 base; unmatched junction bases: 6. Germline values: CDR1 SGHRS, CDR2 YFSETQ. CDR3: CASSTGGGTNTEAFF. CDR3 sequence (DNA): TGCGCCAGCAGTACAGGGGGCGGTACGAACACTGAAGCTTTCTTT.

The chain links TRBV6-1 to TRBJ2-1; D is unclear. V was cut by 3 bases and J by 5 bases, with 17 bases left in between. This CDR3 is built from 16 residues. CDR1 and CDR2 from the germline V gene are MNHNS and SASEGT. The CDR3 DNA sequence: TGTGCCAGCAGTGATCCCTTTGGAGTTTCCCACAATGAGCAGTTCTTC. Translated, it gives CASSDPFGVSHNEQFF.

The chain uses TRBV7-8 and TRBJ2-3, with TRBD2 identical over 11 bases. With V trimmed by 1 base and J by 2 bases, 5 bases remained unmatched. Germline-derived CDR1 and CDR2 are SGHVS and FQNEAQ. The CDR3 covers 17 residues. CDR3 in amino acids: CASSLDRLAGITDTQYF. The CDR3 DNA sequence: TGTGCCAGCAGCTTAGATCGACTAGCGGGAATCACAGATACGCAGTATTTT.

This clonotype was seen a few times. The chain carries TRBV12-3 or TRBV12-4 and TRBJ2-7; D not resolved. V lost 3 bases to trimming and J lost 4 bases, with 16 bases between them. CDR3 length: 15 amino acids. DNA for the CDR3: TGTGCCAGCAGTTTGACGCTTCCCCCACCATACGAGCAGTACTTC. Protein: CASSLTLPPPYEQYF.

The chain couples TRBV6-5 to TRBJ1-3; 7 bases are shared with TRBD1. V dropped 3 bases and J dropped 0; count of bases not matched to a gene: 5. The CDR3 is 16 amino acids. Per germline, CDR1 MNHEY and CDR2 SVGAGI. The CDR3 DNA follows: TGTGCCAGCAGTTATTCAGGGGGGCTCTCTGGAAACACCATATATTTT. As protein: CASSYSGGLSGNTIYF.

The rearrangement links TRBV6-6 to TRBJ2-2; the D is unclear. Trimming cost V 4 bases and J 3 bases, with 15 bases left between them. The CDR3 contains 16 residues. Germline assignment: CDR1 MNHNY and CDR2 SVGAGI (reference sequence). The chain's CDR3 is CASSFRRQAHTGELFF. Written as DNA, the CDR3 is TGTGCCAGCAGTTTCCGGCGGCAGGCGCACACCGGGGAGCTGTTTTTT.

Many counts were recorded for this clonotype. V gene TRBV5-5 combines with J gene TRBJ2-2; no definite D call. V was cut by 0 bases and J by 7 bases, with 4 bases left in between. The CDR3 extends over 12 amino acids. Germline CDR1 is SGHKS and CDR2 is YYEKEE (reference sequence). The CDR3 here is CASSLGGGELFF. The DNA for the CDR3 is TGTGCCAGCAGCTTGGGTGGCGGGGAGCTGTTTTTT.

A few counts support this clonotype. The chain couples TRBV4-1 to TRBJ2-1; 8 bases fit TRBD2. After removal of 4 bases from V and 9 bases from J, the junction contained 14 bases not matched to a gene. The CDR3 runs 16 residues. The germline gives CDR1 MGHRA, CDR2 YSYEKL. Here the CDR3 reads CASSREVTGGPSEQFF. The CDR3, as DNA: TGCGCCAGCAGCCGGGAGGTCACGGGGGGGCCGAGTGAGCAGTTCTTC.

This clonotype was counted between two and nine times. CDR3 coding DNA: TGTGCCAGCAGCCAAGTAGCGGGAGCTGGGGAGACCCAGTACTTC. Encoded protein: CASSQVAGAGETQYF. The V call is TRBV4-2, the J call TRBJ2-5, with 9 bases lining up with TRBD2. The CDR3 loop spans 15 amino acids. Germline V CDR1 and CDR2: LGHNA, YNFKEQ. Unmatched junction bases numbered 5, after V lost 1 base and J lost 5 bases.

The chain joins TRBV5-1 to TRBJ1-2, with TRBD1 identical over 10 bases. The CDR3 consists of 15 residues. J was trimmed by 4 bases and V by 6 bases; bases with no gene match: 9. Germline V gene data show CDR1 as SGHRS and CDR2 as YFSETQ. The CDR3 nucleotides are TGCGCCAGCAACCAGGACAGGGGGTTATTCTATGGCTACACCTTC. It encodes CASNQDRGLFYGYTF.

This clonotype was detected a few times. This chain links TRBV11-2 with TRBJ1-4; D not resolved. This CDR3 region has 13 residues. V was cut by 9 bases and J by 4 bases, with 12 bases left in between. The V gene's germline CDR1 is SGHAT and CDR2 FQNNGV. The CDR3: CASVGHDNEKLFF. Here the CDR3 DNA reads TGTGCCAGTGTCGGCCACGATAATGAAAAACTGTTTTTT.

The chain is built from TRBV7-2 and TRBJ2-7; 7 bases fit TRBD1. This CDR3 spans 14 amino acids. Germline V lookup: CDR1 SGHTA, CDR2 FQGNSA. Trimming at V came to 1 base and at J to 4 bases, leaving 4 bases not matched to a gene. CDR3 amino acids: CASSLEQTGYEQYF. The CDR3 nucleotides are TGTGCCAGCAGCTTAGAGCAGACAGGGTACGAGCAGTACTTC. The full variable domain, its missing parts supplied by reference TRBV7-2 and TRBJ2-7, is GAGVSQSPSNKVTEKGKDVELRCDPISGHTALYWYRQSLGQGLEFLIYFQGNSAPDKSGLPSDRFSAERTGGSVSTLTIQRTQQEDSAVYLCASSLEQTGYEQYFGPGTRLTVT.

This clonotype was counted a few times. The chain uses TRBV5-1 and TRBJ2-1, with 7 bases lining up with TRBD1. V was pared by 4 bases and J by 7 bases, with 11 bases of the junction left unmatched. The V gene's germline CDR1 is SGHRS and CDR2 YFSETQ. The CDR3 consists of 15 residues. The CDR3 sequence: CASSPGGAAGNEQFF. For the CDR3, the DNA is TGCGCCAGCAGCCCAGGGGGAGCTGCCGGGAATGAGCAGTTCTTC.

This clonotype was observed a handful of times. The chain employs TRBV12-3 or TRBV12-4 and TRBJ2-1; TRBD2 agrees at 13 bases. The CDR3 has 14 amino acids. J lost 9 bases, V lost 4 bases, and 3 bases had no gene match. The CDR3 region has the DNA TGTGCCAGCAGTTGGACTAGCGGGAGCATTGAGCAGTTCTTC. Translation gives CASSWTSGSIEQFF.

V gene TRBV6-6 combines with J gene TRBJ2-2, with a weak D call TRBD1 (5 bases). The CDR3 length is 16 residues. V was shortened by 6 bases and J by 0 bases, with 14 bases between the two germline ends. Germline V gene lookup returns CDR1 MNHNY and CDR2 SVGAGI (reference sequence). The DNA of the CDR3 is TGTGCCAGCAGCCGCCAGACAGCCGCGAACACCGGGGAGCTGTTTTTT. This sequence encodes CASSRQTAANTGELFF.